This T cell receptor beta chain was found in a study of blood T cell repertoires in COVID-19 (TCRdb year 2020). About the full investigation: Samples from collaborators originated in the United States, Italy and Spain and spanned both the acute and convalescent phases of COVID-19. The prospective study material was composed of cDNA or gDNA derived from T cells, B-cell-depleted T cells, or PBMCs. The dataset comprised deeply sampled blood TCRbeta repertoires from subjects exposed to, actively infected with, or recovered from COVID-19. The repertoires were made available in a free public database intended to serve as a resource for research on the immune response to SARS-CoV-2. The samples were drawn from two sources: the first 160 participants of the ongoing ImmuneRACE study, and 1,000 to 1,500 subjects contributed by 6 global collaborators. Sample metadata almost always included a de-identified subject ID, COVID-19 status, age in years and sex. Where available, HLA class I and class II types were taken from metadata supplied by the sample provider and were not determined by assay-based typing.

The CDR3 holds 13 amino acids from the cysteine to the phenylalanine. Just CDR3 DNA is preserved here, 39 bases in frame from base 1. Trimming removed 1 base from V and 6 bases from J, leaving 7 bases between the germline ends. CDR1 MDHEN and CDR2 SYDVKM are derived from the germline V gene. Enrolling through a virtual design, the prospective study's participants ranged in age from roughly 18 to 95 years and lived across 20 to 25 United States geographic areas. In the prospective study, cohorts were assigned on the basis of participant-reported clinical history obtained from a screening survey and a study questionnaire. Exposed participants were defined as having been in contact with someone with a PCR-confirmed or clinician-diagnosed COVID-19 case within 2 weeks of study entry. In the prospective study, mobile phlebotomists collected whole blood, serum and a nasopharyngeal or oropharyngeal swab from each participant. Prospective study participants could optionally give additional blood draws and questionnaires over an approximately two-month period. Before DNA extraction, prospective study blood samples were shipped either frozen or at room temperature.

A note on this clone: This receptor's antigen is unknown. Base qualities are not at hand, and no much larger clone is one base apart.

TCRbeta CDR3 regions were amplified from genomic DNA by means of the immunoSEQ Assay, a bias-controlled multiplex PCR. Per the original workflow: Nucleated cell counts per sample were estimated from amplification of reference gene primers within the assay. To quantify the absolute abundance of each unique TCRbeta CDR3 rearrangement, sequence reads were collapsed and filtered. For each sample, productive Simpson clonality was calculated as the square root of Simpson's diversity index across productive rearrangements. The table comes from immuneACCESS by way of TCRdb, which keeps in-frame sequences with V and J called. Part of the clones is missing from these tables; in studies checked, under half for an unresolved V gene and the rest for unknown reasons. V and J calls plus clone size are reproduced from that table; the DNA served to infer D and trimming. In all, the sample holds 200,000 to 250,000 clones, and 80% to 90% of those were seen once. The ten largest make up around 3.6% of the sample.

What the research found in general, with its limitations: Clinical and demographic metadata were provided uncurated, with the amount varying by source and participant.

The chain was built from TRBV28 and TRBJ2-1, with TRBD1 tentatively as D gene (6 bases match). This receptor was identified in a woman under 40 who had been exposed to COVID-19. Sequencing was carried out using PBMCs or T cells enriched from blood (not recorded which). CDR3 sequence: CASSLSRGNEQFF. The DNA reads TGTGCCAGCAGTTTATCCAGGGGCAATGAGCAGTTCTTC.